Following are 3 T cell receptor beta chains from one sample sequenced in a study of blood T cell repertoires in COVID-19. Assay used: immunoSEQ multiplex PCR; TCRdb lists only in-frame clones, some missing. The data show approximately 40,000 clones, with about 79% seen just once and roughly 2.6% held by the top ten. The source material was peripheral blood. The receptors were gathered from an older woman with acute or convalescent COVID-19.

The J gene is TRBJ2-1, the V gene TRBV7-2; 15 bases fit TRBD2. The CDR3 contains 16 residues. The germline V gene has CDR1 SGHTA and CDR2 FQGNSA. V lost 3 bases to trimming and J lost 7 bases; unmatched junction nucleotides: 4. CDR3 nucleotides: TGTGCCAGCAGCTTGTGGACTAGCGGGAGGGCTAATGAGCAGTTCTTC. This sequence encodes CASSLWTSGRANEQFF.

CDR3 DNA sequence: TGTGCCAGCTCACCCCAGGACATCCCCTCTGGAAACACCATATATTTT. It translates to CASSPQDIPSGNTIYF. The rearrangement joins TRBV18 to TRBJ1-3; D perhaps matches TRBD1 (5 bases). The CDR3 totals 16 residues. Germline loops: CDR1 KGHSH, CDR2 LQKENI. Trimming stripped 3 bases from V and 0 bases from J, with 12 bases between.

This clone was seen only once. This chain's CDR3 is CASSFGRGSGANVLTF. CDR3 nucleotide sequence: TGTGCCAGCAGTTTCGGGCGGGGTTCCGGGGCCAACGTCCTGACTTTC. The chain is built from TRBV6-6 and TRBJ2-6, with D perhaps TRBD2 (6 bases). CDR3 length: 16 residues. V was pared by 4 bases and J by 4 bases, with 14 bases between. From germline, CDR1 is MNHNY and CDR2 SVGAGI (reference sequence).